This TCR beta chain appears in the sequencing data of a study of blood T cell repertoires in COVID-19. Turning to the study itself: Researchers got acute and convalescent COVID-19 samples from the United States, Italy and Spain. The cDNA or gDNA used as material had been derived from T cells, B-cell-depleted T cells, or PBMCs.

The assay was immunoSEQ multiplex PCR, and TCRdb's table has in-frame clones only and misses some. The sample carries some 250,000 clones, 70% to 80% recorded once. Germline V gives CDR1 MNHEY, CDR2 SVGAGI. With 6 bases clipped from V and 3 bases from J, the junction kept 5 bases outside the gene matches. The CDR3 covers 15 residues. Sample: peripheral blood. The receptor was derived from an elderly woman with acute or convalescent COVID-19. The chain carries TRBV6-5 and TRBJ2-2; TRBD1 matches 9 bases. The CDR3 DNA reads TGTGCCAGCAGCCTGGACAGGGGAGACACCGGGGAGCTGTTTTTT. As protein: CASSLDRGDTGELFF.